The next 18 T cell receptor beta chains were all read from a single sample in a study of blood T cells in healthy people across ages (dated by TCRdb to about 2015). The library was prepared using 5' RACE. Instrument used: Illumina HiSeq 2500. A second PCR of roughly 7 to 11 cycles was performed with a sample-barcoded 5' primer and a J-beta primer mix. The public reads were reanalyzed by TCRdb: fastp trimming at Q25, MiXCR alignment, in-frame beta chains only. Entries that share a CDR3 protein sequence are merged under the most common genes and DNA. For this sample there are about 1.5 million distinct CDR3 sequences; approximately 43% appear just once. The ten largest clones add up to about 4% of the sample. Sequencing input: blood. Receptors originate from a woman in her late teens or twenties in good health.

This clonotype was detected only a few times. This rearrangement joins TRBV6-2 or TRBV6-3 to TRBJ1-5; 10 bases fit TRBD1. The length of the CDR3 is 15 residues. V was clipped by 2 bases and J by 7 bases; unmatched bases: 5. Germline V gene lookup returns CDR1 MNHEY and CDR2 SVGEGT. CDR3 nucleotides: TGTGCCAGCAGTTACCTCCCGGGACAGGGGCAGCCCCAGCATTTT. Protein product: CASSYLPGQGQPQHF.

The J gene is TRBJ2-1, the V gene TRBV7-3, with 13 nucleotides matching TRBD2. This CDR3 comprises 16 residues. Germline CDR1 and CDR2: SGHTA and FQGTGA. V shed 5 bases and J 10 bases; nucleotides not matched to a gene: 11. CDR3 sequence: CASSPGTSGVQGEQFF. The CDR3 DNA sequence: TGTGCCAGCAGCCCCGGGACTAGCGGGGTCCAGGGCGAGCAGTTCTTC.

V is TRBV7-2 and J is TRBJ2-5, with D maybe TRBD2 (6 bases). The J call may be mistaken, given a closer DNA end match to TRBJ2-7. The CDR3 length is 13 residues. Germline assignment: CDR1 SGHTA and CDR2 FQGNSA. The DNA of the CDR3 is TGTGCCAGCAGCCGGGAGAGGTTTGGCGAGCAGTACTTC. Its translation: CASSRERFGEQYF.

This clonotype appeared a few times. This chain links TRBV29-1 with TRBJ2-5; 9 bases line up with TRBD1. The CDR3 contains 14 residues. V dropped 6 bases and J dropped 1; count of bases not matched to a gene: 6. Germline CDR1 reads SQVTM; CDR2 reads ANQGSEA. CDR3 nucleotides: TGCAGCGTCCCGGGACAGGGATCCCAAGAGACCCAGTACTTC. Translation gives CSVPGQGSQETQYF.

This clonotype was seen a handful of times. This rearrangement joins TRBV15 to TRBJ1-4; the D is unclear. The CDR3 is 17 amino acids. Trimming removed 0 bases at V and 8 bases at J, with 19 bases between. CDR1 is LNHNV, CDR2 YYDKDF, per germline (reference sequence). CDR3 sequence (DNA): TGTGCCACCAGCAGAGATTTAGGCAGTAACCTAGAGGAAAAACTGTTTTTT. Translating gives CATSRDLGSNLEEKLFF.

This clonotype was found many times. The chain recombines TRBV7-2 with TRBJ2-3; 8 bases are shared with TRBD2. V gave up 3 bases and J gave up 4 bases; unmatched junction bases: 3. The CDR3 sequence is 14 residues long. Germline values: CDR1 SGHTA, CDR2 FQGNSA. The CDR3 here is CASSLTTSADTQYF. CDR3 nucleotides: TGTGCCAGCAGCTTGACGACTAGCGCAGATACGCAGTATTTT.

The CDR3 region has the DNA TGCAGCGCCGGGACTATGTACACAGATACGCAGTATTTT. It translates to CSAGTMYTDTQYF. The V and J genes are TRBV29-1 and TRBJ2-3; 7 bases map to TRBD2. Germline loops: CDR1 SQVTM, CDR2 ANQGSEA. This CDR3 spans 13 amino acids. Trimming cost V 7 bases and J 2 bases; bases outside gene matches: 6.

This clonotype was recorded at least ten times. This chain joins TRBV29-1 and TRBJ1-1, with D possibly being TRBD1 (5 bases). This CDR3 has 12 residues. V gave up 7 bases and J gave up 7 bases, with 16 bases separating them. Germline V gene sequence: CDR1 SQVTM, CDR2 ANQGSEA. The CDR3 coding sequence is TGCAGCGCGGGGGGACCGGGGATTGAAGCTTTCTTT. It encodes CSAGGPGIEAFF.

The chain uses TRBV7-9 and TRBJ1-1, with D perhaps matching TRBD1 (5 bases). Germline V gene data show CDR1 as SEHNR and CDR2 as FQNEAQ (reference sequence). With 5 bases removed from V and 10 bases from J, the gap between germline ends came to 17 bases. The CDR3 has 13 amino acids. The CDR3 bases are TGTGCCAGCAGCGTACTTGGGGGAGATCCAGCTTTCTTT. Protein product: CASSVLGGDPAFF.

In nucleotides, the CDR3 is TGCAGTGCTAGAATCGCGGGGGGATTTTTAAATGAGCAGTTCTTC. This encodes CSARIAGGFLNEQFF. The V and J genes are TRBV20-1 and TRBJ2-1; TRBD2 aligns across 8 bases. The germline gives CDR1 DFQATT, CDR2 SNEGSKA (reference sequence). V trimming: 2 bases; J trimming: 7 bases; junction bases outside the gene matches: 10. The CDR3 sequence is 15 residues long.

This clonotype has a handful of counts. The chain combines TRBV7-2 with TRBJ1-5; perhaps TRBD1 as D (6 bases). Germline CDR1 SGHTA, CDR2 FQGNSA. The CDR3 length is 17 residues. V lost 2 bases and J 1 base, leaving 15 bases between the germline ends. This chain's CDR3 is CASSLKGGGTSNQPQHF. The CDR3, as DNA: TGTGCCAGCAGCTTAAAGGGGGGAGGGACAAGCAATCAGCCCCAGCATTTT. Variable domain in full (rest from reference TRBV7-2 and TRBJ1-5): GAGVSQSPSNKVTEKGKDVELRCDPISGHTALYWYRQSLGQGLEFLIYFQGNSAPDKSGLPSDRFSAERTGGSVSTLTIQRTQQEDSAVYLCASSLKGGGTSNQPQHFGDGTRLSIL.

This rearrangement joins TRBV9 to TRBJ2-4, with D possibly being TRBD2 (5 bases). V was trimmed by 0 bases and J by 6 bases, leaving 10 bases between them. The germline V gene encodes CDR1 SGDLS and CDR2 YYNGEE. CDR3 length: 14 residues. The CDR3 nucleotides are TGTGCCAGCAGCGTAGTATCTAGCACAAACATTCAGTACTTC. Encoded protein: CASSVVSSTNIQYF.

The J gene is TRBJ2-1, the V gene TRBV18; D is tentatively TRBD1 or TRBD2 (6 bases each). Deletions cut 8 bases from V and 7 bases from J, with 12 bases between. This CDR3 has 12 residues. CDR1 is KGHSH, CDR2 LQKENI, per germline. The CDR3: CASAGDSNEQFF. CDR3 nucleotide sequence: TGTGCCAGCGCAGGGGACTCTAATGAGCAGTTCTTC.

This clonotype was seen only a few times. The chain recombines TRBV29-1 with TRBJ2-6, with a possible D match to TRBD2 (6 bases). V was clipped by 7 bases and J by 0 bases, with 16 bases between them. This CDR3 is 16 amino acids long. Germline-derived CDR1 and CDR2 are SQVTM and ANQGSEA. The chain's CDR3 is CSASRDLDSGANVLTF. The CDR3 bases are TGCAGCGCATCGCGGGACTTAGACTCTGGGGCCAACGTCCTGACTTTC. The full variable domain, rest sourced from reference TRBV29-1 and TRBJ2-6, is SAVISQKPSRDICQRGTSLTIQCQVDSQVTMMFWYRQQPGQSLTLIATANQGSEATYESGFVIDKFPISRPNLTFSTLTVSNMSPEDSSIYLCSASRDLDSGANVLTFGAGSRLTVL.

The chain joins TRBV6-2 or TRBV6-3 to TRBJ2-2; D is undetermined. V was cut by 5 bases and J by 5 bases, with 12 bases left in between. CDR3 length: 14 residues. CDR1 is MNHEY, CDR2 SVGEGT, per germline. CDR3 nucleotides: TGTGCCAGCAGTCCCATATACAGAACCGGGGAGCTGTTTTTT. As protein: CASSPIYRTGELFF.

To note about this clonotype: At one end, the junction sequence differs from germline, possibly due to a read error. The chain combines TRBV6-5 with TRBJ1-2, with TRBD1 matching 7 bases. The germline V gene has CDR1 MNHEY and CDR2 SVGAGI. The CDR3 has 16 residues. The CDR3 loop is CVSSYSATGATYGYTF. The DNA of the CDR3 is TGTGTCAGCAGTTACTCGGCCACAGGGGCTACCTATGGCTACACCTTC.

This clonotype has a count of ten or more. The chain uses TRBV10-3 and TRBJ2-1; D is ambiguous. The germline CDR1 and CDR2 sequences are ENHRY and SYGVKD. With 8 bases removed from V and 0 bases from J, the gap between germline ends came to 11 bases. The CDR3 runs 14 residues. The CDR3 protein is CAIRRASSYNEQFF. The CDR3 nucleotides are TGTGCCATCCGTCGGGCGAGCTCCTACAATGAGCAGTTCTTC.

The chain's CDR3 is CATSDGVQETQYF. The CDR3 DNA reads TGTGCCACCAGTGATGGGGTACAAGAGACCCAGTACTTC. The J gene is TRBJ2-5, the V gene TRBV24-1; D remains ambiguous. V lost 3 bases and J lost 2, with 6 bases in between. The CDR3 is 13 amino acids. Germline lookup yields CDR1 KGHDR and CDR2 SFDVKD.